This entry lists 19 T cell receptor beta chains sequenced from one sample in a study of T cell changes during pregnancy in multiple sclerosis. Using immunoSEQ multiplex PCR, the repertoire was profiled, and TCRdb retains in-frame clones only, with some absent. The data contain around 100,000 clones, 80% to 95% of them singletons. This specimen consisted of peripheral blood, obtained after pregnancy. These receptors all stem from a female donor with multiple sclerosis, enrolled in a pregnancy study.

CDR3 sequence (DNA): TGTGCCTGGAGTGTAGACAGGGCGGGCGGCTACACCTTC. Translated: CAWSVDRAGGYTF. The rearrangement links TRBV30 to TRBJ1-2; 7 bases map to TRBD1. The CDR3 covers 13 residues. Germline V CDR1 and CDR2: GTSNPN, SVGIG (reference sequence). V was clipped by 0 bases and J by 8 bases; unmatched bases: 6.

CDR3 protein: CASSRTGDTGELFF. As DNA, the CDR3 is TGCGCCAGCAGCCGGACAGGGGATACCGGGGAGCTGTTTTTT. This chain links TRBV5-1 with TRBJ2-2; 9 positions agree with TRBD1. This CDR3 contains 14 residues. After removal of 4 bases from V and 5 bases from J, the junction contained 3 bases not matched to a gene. Germline V gene lookup returns CDR1 SGHRS and CDR2 YFSETQ. The full variable domain, in which reference TRBV5-1 and TRBJ2-2 provide the parts outside the CDR3, is KAGVTQTPRYLIKTRGQQVTLSCSPISGHRSVSWYQQTPGQGLQFLFEYFSETQRNKGNFPGRFSGRQFSNSRSEMNVSTLELGDSALYLCASSRTGDTGELFFGEGSRLTVL.

This chain connects TRBV4-3 to TRBJ2-1, with a possible D match to TRBD2 (6 bases). Germline values: CDR1 LGHNA, CDR2 YSLEER. Trimming took off 2 bases at V and 10 bases at J, with 9 bases between the two ends. This CDR3 comprises 12 residues. For the CDR3, the DNA is TGCGCCAGCAGCCAACCCGGGGGAGAGCAGTTCTTC. Its protein product is CASSQPGGEQFF.

The chain has TRBV19 and TRBJ1-5; 9 bases fit TRBD1. The trim removed 5 bases at V and 3 bases at J, leaving 5 bases unmatched. CDR1 and CDR2 (germline): LNHDA, SQIVND (reference sequence). This CDR3 contains 15 residues. DNA of the CDR3: TGTGCCAGTAGTGCGGACAGGGGTCACAATCAGCCCCAGCATTTT. It codes for CASSADRGHNQPQHF.

The chain links TRBV20-1 to TRBJ1-2; D ambiguous. Looked up from germline, CDR1 is DFQATT and CDR2 is SNEGSKA (reference sequence). The CDR3 is 11 amino acids. The ends were cut back, 0 bases at V and 7 bases at J, with 6 bases in the middle. The CDR3 region is CSARENSGYTF. The CDR3 DNA follows: TGCAGTGCTAGAGAAAACAGTGGCTACACCTTC.

The V gene is TRBV29-1, the J gene TRBJ2-3; weak D call: TRBD1 (7 bases). Germline CDR1 reads SQVTM; CDR2 reads ANQGSEA. The ends were cut back, 5 bases at V and 2 bases at J, with 11 bases in the middle. The CDR3 extends over 13 amino acids. The CDR3: CSVRGTVTDTQYF. CDR3 nucleotide sequence: TGCAGCGTTCGGGGGACAGTCACAGATACGCAGTATTTT.

The J gene is TRBJ1-1, the V gene TRBV18, with TRBD1 identical over 7 bases. CDR3 size: 15 residues. V shed 3 bases and J 6 bases; nucleotides not matched to a gene: 10. Per germline, CDR1 KGHSH and CDR2 LQKENI. This chain's CDR3 is CASSPQPGGTAEAFF. The CDR3 DNA reads TGTGCCAGCTCACCCCAGCCAGGGGGGACGGCTGAAGCTTTCTTT.

The chain links TRBV28 to TRBJ1-3; D possibly corresponds to TRBD1 (5 bases). The germline V gene encodes CDR1 MDHEN and CDR2 SYDVKM. CDR3 length: 14 residues. Trimming stripped 3 bases from V and 4 bases from J, with 10 bases between. The CDR3 DNA reads TGTGCCAGCAGTTTGGGAGGGACGGGAAACACCATATATTTT. Protein product: CASSLGGTGNTIYF.

The chain combines TRBV4-3 with TRBJ1-6; the match to TRBD1 covers 9 bases. The V gene's germline CDR1 is LGHNA and CDR2 YSLEER. CDR3 length: 16 amino acids. V lost 4 bases, J lost 9 bases, and 10 bases stayed unmatched. CDR3 nucleotides: TGCGCCAGCAGCCGAACACAGGGGGCGACGGGTTCACCCCTCCACTTT. As protein: CASSRTQGATGSPLHF.

This clone came up once. In nucleotides, the CDR3 is TGTGCCAGCTCACCACTCCCCAGACTAGCGGGAGCCCAAGAGACCCAGTACTTC. Its protein product is CASSPLPRLAGAQETQYF. The chain combines TRBV18 with TRBJ2-5; 12 bases are shared with TRBD2. V shed 1 base, J shed 1 base, and the junction held 7 bases outside the gene matches. CDR3 size: 18 residues. Germline V CDR1 and CDR2: KGHSH, LQKENI.

V gene TRBV4-1 combines with J gene TRBJ2-7, with TRBD1 matching over 7 bases. CDR1 MGHRA and CDR2 YSYEKL come from the germline V gene. The CDR3 extends over 18 amino acids. After removal of 1 base from V and 2 bases from J, the junction contained 14 bases not matched to a gene. The CDR3 is CASSQGVGTGTVAYEQYF. The CDR3 DNA reads as TGCGCCAGCAGCCAAGGGGTGGGGACCGGGACAGTTGCCTACGAGCAGTACTTC.

The chain links TRBV29-1 to TRBJ2-1, with D perhaps matching TRBD1 (5 bases). The CDR3 contains 12 residues. Trimming took off 5 bases at V and 7 bases at J, with 12 bases between the two ends. Germline values: CDR1 SQVTM, CDR2 ANQGSEA. CDR3 DNA: TGCAGCGTTCGCCTTAGGGGAAATGAGCAGTTCTTC. Encoded protein: CSVRLRGNEQFF.

This sequence joins TRBV14 and TRBJ1-1; 7 nucleotides agree with TRBD1. This CDR3 is built from 15 residues. CDR1 SGHDN and CDR2 FVKESK come from the germline V gene. Unmatched junction bases numbered 7, after V lost 5 bases and J lost 1 base. The CDR3 here is CASSRAGQRNTEAFF. The CDR3, as DNA: TGTGCCAGCAGCAGGGCGGGACAGAGGAACACTGAAGCTTTCTTT.

This chain uses TRBV7-8 with TRBJ2-7; 8 bases map to TRBD2. This CDR3 has 17 amino acids. With 0 bases clipped from V and 3 bases from J, the junction kept 10 bases outside the gene matches. Germline V gene lookup returns CDR1 SGHVS and CDR2 FQNEAQ. The CDR3 reads CASSLAKMVAGYYEQYF. CDR3 nucleotide sequence: TGTGCCAGCAGCTTAGCAAAGATGGTAGCGGGATACTACGAGCAGTACTTC.

The chain is built from TRBV28 and TRBJ1-1; 7 bases map to TRBD1. Germline lookup yields CDR1 MDHEN and CDR2 SYDVKM. The CDR3 runs 15 residues. Trimming cost V 7 bases and J 4 bases; bases outside gene matches: 12. In nucleotides, the CDR3 is TGTGCCAGCATTGTAAGGGGGCTGGGAGGCACTGAAGCTTTCTTT. Amino acid sequence: CASIVRGLGGTEAFF.

This clone showed up just once. V gene TRBV5-4 combines with J gene TRBJ2-5; TRBD2 aligns across 9 bases. This CDR3 has 16 residues. Germline V gene lookup returns CDR1 SGHNT and CDR2 YYREEE (reference sequence). Unmatched junction bases numbered 12, after V lost 4 bases and J lost 5 bases. CDR3 residues: CASSPRTAGGLETQYF. The CDR3, as DNA: TGTGCCAGCAGCCCGCGAACCGCGGGGGGGCTTGAGACCCAGTACTTC.

The chain combines TRBV6-1 with TRBJ1-5; 8 bases match TRBD1. The CDR3 spans 15 residues. The V gene's germline CDR1 is MNHNS and CDR2 SASEGT. Losses at the gene ends were 8 bases for V and 4 bases for J; bases not matched to a gene: 10. CDR3 in amino acids: CASLGQGSWNQPQHF. Here the CDR3 DNA reads TGTGCCAGCCTTGGACAGGGTAGTTGGAATCAGCCCCAGCATTTT.

The count of this clone is one. The chain joins TRBV5-1 to TRBJ1-1, with TRBD1 as a possible D gene (5 bases). This CDR3 has 13 amino acids. V was clipped by 5 bases and J by 3 bases, with 11 bases between them. Germline CDR1 is SGHRS and CDR2 is YFSETQ. In nucleotides, the CDR3 is TGCGCCAGCAGTGGGGGAGGGGACACTGAAGCTTTCTTT. Translating it yields CASSGGGDTEAFF.

This clone was counted a single time. The CDR3 here is CASSLGQAVYEQYF. The CDR3 DNA sequence: TGTGCCAGCAGCCTGGGACAGGCAGTCTACGAGCAGTACTTC. The gene calls are TRBV7-8 and TRBJ2-7; TRBD1 aligns across 8 bases. V shed 5 bases and J 3 bases; nucleotides not matched to a gene: 6. This CDR3 comprises 14 residues. Germline values: CDR1 SGHVS, CDR2 FQNEAQ.